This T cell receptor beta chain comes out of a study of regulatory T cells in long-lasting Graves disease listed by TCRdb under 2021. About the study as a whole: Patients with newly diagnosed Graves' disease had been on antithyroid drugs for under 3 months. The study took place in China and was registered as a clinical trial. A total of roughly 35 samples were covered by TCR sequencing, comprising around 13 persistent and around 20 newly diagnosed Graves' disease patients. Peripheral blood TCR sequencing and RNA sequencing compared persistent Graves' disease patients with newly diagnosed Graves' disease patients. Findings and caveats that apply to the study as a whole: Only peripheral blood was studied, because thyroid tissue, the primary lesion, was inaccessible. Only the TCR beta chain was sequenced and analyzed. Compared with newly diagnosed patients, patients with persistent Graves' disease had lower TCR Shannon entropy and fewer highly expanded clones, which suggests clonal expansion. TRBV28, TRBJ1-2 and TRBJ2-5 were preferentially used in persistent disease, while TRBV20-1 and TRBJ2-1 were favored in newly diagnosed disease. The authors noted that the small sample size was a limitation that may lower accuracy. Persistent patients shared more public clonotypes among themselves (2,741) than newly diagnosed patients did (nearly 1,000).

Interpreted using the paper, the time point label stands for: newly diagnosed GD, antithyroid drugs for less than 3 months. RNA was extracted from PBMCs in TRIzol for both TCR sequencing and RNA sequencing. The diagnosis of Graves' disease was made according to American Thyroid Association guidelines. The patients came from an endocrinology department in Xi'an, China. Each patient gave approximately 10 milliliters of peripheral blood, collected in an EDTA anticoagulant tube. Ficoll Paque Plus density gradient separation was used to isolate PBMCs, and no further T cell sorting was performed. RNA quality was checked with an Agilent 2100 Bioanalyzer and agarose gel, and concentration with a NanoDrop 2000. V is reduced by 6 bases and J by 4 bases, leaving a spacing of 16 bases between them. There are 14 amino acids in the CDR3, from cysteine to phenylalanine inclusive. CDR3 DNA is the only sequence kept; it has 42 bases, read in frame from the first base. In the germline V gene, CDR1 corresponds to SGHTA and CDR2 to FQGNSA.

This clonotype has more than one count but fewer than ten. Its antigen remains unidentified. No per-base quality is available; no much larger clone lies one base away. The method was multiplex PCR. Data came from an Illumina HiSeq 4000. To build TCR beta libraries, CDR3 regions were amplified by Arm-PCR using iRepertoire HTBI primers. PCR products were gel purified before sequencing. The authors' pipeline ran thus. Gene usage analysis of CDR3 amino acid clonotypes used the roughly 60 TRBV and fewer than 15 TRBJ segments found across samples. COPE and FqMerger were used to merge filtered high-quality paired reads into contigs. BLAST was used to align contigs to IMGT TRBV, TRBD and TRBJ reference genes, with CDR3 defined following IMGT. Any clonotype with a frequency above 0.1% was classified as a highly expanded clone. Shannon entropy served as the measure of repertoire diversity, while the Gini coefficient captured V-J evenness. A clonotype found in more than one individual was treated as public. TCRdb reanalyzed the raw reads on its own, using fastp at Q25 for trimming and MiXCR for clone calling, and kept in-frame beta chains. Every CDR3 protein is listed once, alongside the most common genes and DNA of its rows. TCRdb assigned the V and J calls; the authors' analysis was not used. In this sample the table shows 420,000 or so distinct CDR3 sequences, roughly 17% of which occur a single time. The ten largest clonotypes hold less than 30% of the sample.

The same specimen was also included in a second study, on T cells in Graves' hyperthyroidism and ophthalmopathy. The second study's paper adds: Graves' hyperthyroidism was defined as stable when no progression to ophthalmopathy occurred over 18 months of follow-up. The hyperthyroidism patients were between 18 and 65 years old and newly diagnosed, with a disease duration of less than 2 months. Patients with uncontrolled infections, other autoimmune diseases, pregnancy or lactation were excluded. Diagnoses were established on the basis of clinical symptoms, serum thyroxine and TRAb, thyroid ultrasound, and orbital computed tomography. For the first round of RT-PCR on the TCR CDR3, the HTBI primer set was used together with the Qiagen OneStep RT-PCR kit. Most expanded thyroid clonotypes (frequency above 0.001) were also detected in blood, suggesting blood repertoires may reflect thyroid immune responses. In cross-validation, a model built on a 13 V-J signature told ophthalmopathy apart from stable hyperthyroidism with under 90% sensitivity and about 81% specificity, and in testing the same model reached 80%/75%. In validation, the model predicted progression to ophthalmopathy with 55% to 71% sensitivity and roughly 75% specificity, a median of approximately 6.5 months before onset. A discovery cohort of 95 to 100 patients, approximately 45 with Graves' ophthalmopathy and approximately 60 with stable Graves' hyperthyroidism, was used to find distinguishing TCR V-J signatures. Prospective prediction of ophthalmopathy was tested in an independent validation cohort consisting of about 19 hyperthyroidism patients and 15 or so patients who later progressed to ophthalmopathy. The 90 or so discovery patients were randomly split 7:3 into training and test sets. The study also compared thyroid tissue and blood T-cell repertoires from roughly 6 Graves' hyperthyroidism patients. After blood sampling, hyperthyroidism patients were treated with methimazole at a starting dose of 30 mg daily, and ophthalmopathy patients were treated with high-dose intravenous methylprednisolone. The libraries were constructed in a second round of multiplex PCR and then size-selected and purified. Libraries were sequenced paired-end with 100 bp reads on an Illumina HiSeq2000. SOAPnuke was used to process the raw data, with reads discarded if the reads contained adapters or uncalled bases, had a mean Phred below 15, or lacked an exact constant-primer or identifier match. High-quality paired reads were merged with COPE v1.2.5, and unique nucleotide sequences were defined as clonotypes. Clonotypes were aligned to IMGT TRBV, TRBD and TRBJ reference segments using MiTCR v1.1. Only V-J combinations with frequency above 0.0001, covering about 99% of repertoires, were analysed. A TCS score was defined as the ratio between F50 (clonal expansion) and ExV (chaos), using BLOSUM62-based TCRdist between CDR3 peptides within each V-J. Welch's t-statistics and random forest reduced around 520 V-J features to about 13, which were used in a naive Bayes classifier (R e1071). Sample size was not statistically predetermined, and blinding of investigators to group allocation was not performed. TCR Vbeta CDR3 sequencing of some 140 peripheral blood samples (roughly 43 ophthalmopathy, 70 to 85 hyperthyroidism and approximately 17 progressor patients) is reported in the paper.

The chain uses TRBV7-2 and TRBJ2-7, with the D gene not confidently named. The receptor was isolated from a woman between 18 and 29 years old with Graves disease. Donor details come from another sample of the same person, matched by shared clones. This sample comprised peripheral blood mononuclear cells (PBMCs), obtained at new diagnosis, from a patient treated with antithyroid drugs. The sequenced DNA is TGTGCCAGCAGTTCCCGTGGGCAATATTACGAGCAGTACTTC. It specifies CASSSRGQYYEQYF.